This entry lists 5 T cell receptor beta chains sequenced from one sample in a study of cytomegalovirus exposure and HLA in healthy donors. Primers included in the PCR were 60 Vbeta and 13 Jbeta primers. Clones were read by immunoSEQ multiplex PCR, and TCRdb kept only the in-frame ones, dropping some. The sample shows about 130,000 clones, around 80% of them seen only once. Material for sequencing was PBMCs. All receptors come from a woman aged 18-35 years in good health and CMV-seronegative.

V is TRBV19 and J is TRBJ2-7, with 7 nucleotides matching TRBD1. The germline gives CDR1 LNHDA, CDR2 SQIVND (reference sequence). CDR3 length: 16 amino acids. J lost 0 bases, V lost 0 bases, and 5 bases had no gene match. CDR3 loop: CASSIDGTATSYEQYF. The CDR3 region has the DNA TGTGCCAGTAGTATAGATGGGACAGCCACCTCCTACGAGCAGTACTTC.

The V call is TRBV4-1, the J call TRBJ2-1; D uncertain. Germline V gene lookup returns CDR1 MGHRA and CDR2 YSYEKL. V gave up 0 bases and J gave up 2 bases, with 8 bases separating them. The CDR3 has 15 residues. The CDR3 sequence is CASSQDHITYNEQFF. CDR3 bases: TGCGCCAGCAGCCAAGATCACATAACCTACAATGAGCAGTTCTTC.

The chain has TRBV4-2 and TRBJ2-7, with a tentative D call TRBD2 (6 bases). The CDR3 is 15 residues long. The germline V gene encodes CDR1 LGHNA and CDR2 YNFKEQ. The V gene lost 0 bases and the J gene lost 2 bases, with 11 bases spanning the gap. CDR3 bases: TGTGCCAGCAGCCAAGATTTGCCGGGAGCCTACGAGCAGTACTTC. Its translation: CASSQDLPGAYEQYF.

This clone has just one count. The chain carries TRBV29-1 and TRBJ1-1; 7 nucleotides line up with TRBD1. This CDR3 has 11 amino acids. CDR1 is SQVTM, CDR2 ANQGSEA, per germline. Trimming took 7 bases from V and 9 from J; bases not matched to a gene: 8. The CDR3, as DNA: TGCAGCGCCACGACGACAGGGAAAGCTTTCTTT. This gives the protein CSATTTGKAFF.

Concerning this clone: Germline and junction disagree at one end, which may indicate a read error. The rearrangement joins TRBV6-6 to TRBJ2-7; possibly TRBD1 for D (6 bases). The germline gives CDR1 MNHNY, CDR2 SVGAGI (reference sequence). The CDR3 contains 15 residues. CDR3: CASSYSNERGFEEYF. The CDR3 DNA is TGTGCCAGCAGTTACTCGAACGAGAGGGGGTTCGAGGAGTACTTC.